Listed below are T cell receptor beta chains from one sample, sequenced in a study of T cells in Graves' hyperthyroidism and ophthalmopathy. Each CDR3 protein gets one entry after TCRdb re-called the multiplex PCR reads with MiXCR. This sample has around 500,000 distinct CDR3 sequences, with about 20% found just once. The sequenced sample consisted of blood. The receptors were sampled from a woman in her 70s with Graves' ophthalmopathy. Each CDR3 is given with its conserved first and last residue. A D gene is named only where the DNA matches it firmly. Clone sizes are given selectively: once, few, many, or a class where the clone is expanded.

length	V	size	J	D	CDR3	DNA
19	TRBV10-3	.	TRBJ2-1	TRBD2	CAISESIKRAGGPDNEQFF	TGTGCCATCAGTGAGTCTATTAAAAGGGCGGGAGGGCCGGACAATGAGCAGTTCTTC
14	TRBV5-1	.	TRBJ2-1	TRBD2	CASSSGTTHNEQFF	TGCGCCAGCAGCTCCGGGACTACCCACAATGAGCAGTTCTTC
15	TRBV7-2	many	TRBJ2-3	.	CASSLGPGGPDTQYF	TGTGCCAGCAGCTTAGGTCCCGGGGGGCCAGATACGCAGTATTTT
12	TRBV12-3/TRBV12-4	many	TRBJ1-1	.	CASSFPGTEAFF	TGTGCCAGCAGTTTCCCAGGGACTGAAGCTTTCTTT
13	TRBV28	many	TRBJ1-4	.	CASDKGPNEKLFF	TGTGCCAGCGACAAGGGACCCAATGAAAAACTGTTTTTT
13	TRBV5-1	.	TRBJ2-1	TRBD1	CASSPDRGNEQFF	TGCGCCAGCAGCCCGGACAGGGGCAATGAGCAGTTCTTC
13	TRBV7-8	.	TRBJ1-1	.	CASSINAGTEAFF	TGTGCCAGCAGCATAAACGCGGGCACTGAAGCTTTCTTT
15	TRBV12-3/TRBV12-4	few	TRBJ2-7	TRBD2	CASRGSGTSAYNQYF	TGTGCCAGCAGGGGATCCGGGACTAGCGCCTATAATCAGTACTTC
14	TRBV28	.	TRBJ1-2	.	CASIHGTLNYGYTF	TGTGCCAGCATCCATGGCACCTTAAATTATGGCTACACCTTC
13	TRBV12-3/TRBV12-4	many	TRBJ1-2	TRBD1	CASSAGQGYGYTF	TGTGCCAGCAGTGCCGGACAGGGCTATGGCTACACCTTC
12	TRBV20-1	.	TRBJ1-4	.	CSARAGYEKLFF	TGCAGTGCTAGAGCAGGGTATGAAAAACTGTTTTTT
15	TRBV10-3	few	TRBJ2-3	TRBD2	CAITQVEREGGTQYF	TGTGCCATCACCCAGGTGGAGCGGGAGGGCGGTACGCAGTATTTT
13	TRBV2	.	TRBJ2-3	TRBD2	CASLRGRIDTQYF	TGTGCCAGCCTCCGCGGGAGGATAGATACGCAGTATTTT
14	TRBV5-1	.	TRBJ2-7	.	CASSWGTTNYEQYF	TGCGCCAGCAGCTGGGGGACCACAAACTACGAGCAGTACTTC
13	TRBV18	many	TRBJ1-2	TRBD1	CASSQQGSGGYTF	TGTGCCAGCTCACAACAGGGGAGCGGTGGCTACACCTTC
12	TRBV6-1	many	TRBJ2-7	.	CASSSPVYEQYF	TGTGCCAGCAGCTCCCCGGTCTACGAGCAGTACTTC
15	TRBV12-3/TRBV12-4	many	TRBJ1-1	.	CASSLALGMNTEAFF	TGTGCCAGCAGTTTAGCTCTGGGGATGAACACTGAAGCTTTCTTT
15	TRBV5-1	many	TRBJ2-2	.	CASSPGHANTGELFF	TGCGCCAGCAGCCCGGGACATGCGAACACCGGGGAGCTGTTTTTT
13	TRBV20-1	few	TRBJ2-1	.	CSAGTAAYNEQFF	TGCAGTGCCGGCACGGCCGCCTACAATGAGCAGTTCTTC
15	TRBV28	many	TRBJ2-3	.	CASSTHSGGTDTQYF	TGTGCCAGCAGTACCCATAGCGGAGGCACAGATACGCAGTATTTT
14	TRBV28	many	TRBJ2-3	.	CASSPMSLSDTQYF	TGTGCCAGCAGTCCTATGAGTTTGTCAGATACGCAGTATTTT
16	TRBV5-6	many	TRBJ1-1	TRBD1	CASSRGQGRRNTEAFF	TGTGCCAGCAGCCGCGGACAGGGGAGAAGAAACACTGAAGCTTTCTTT
13	TRBV6-1	.	TRBJ1-2	.	CASSMQEGHGYTF	TGTGCCAGCAGTATGCAAGAGGGACATGGCTACACCTTC
12	TRBV20-1	many	TRBJ2-1	TRBD2	CSGGRGYNEQFF	TGCTCGGGCGGGAGGGGCTACAATGAGCAGTTCTTC
16	TRBV5-1	.	TRBJ2-7	TRBD2	CASSPSGLAGPYEQYF	TGCGCCAGCAGCCCCTCGGGACTAGCGGGACCCTACGAGCAGTACTTC
16	TRBV4-2	.	TRBJ2-1	TRBD1	CASSQPRGQGINEQFF	TGTGCCAGCAGCCAGCCAAGGGGACAGGGAATCAATGAGCAGTTCTTC
13	TRBV7-8	many	TRBJ2-1	.	CASSFTSMNEQFF	TGTGCCAGCAGCTTTACCTCGATGAATGAGCAGTTCTTC
15	TRBV28	many	TRBJ1-4	.	CASSSLRGTNEKLFF	TGTGCCAGCAGTTCCTTGAGGGGAACTAATGAAAAACTGTTTTTT
14	TRBV3-1	few	TRBJ1-3	.	CASSHRTAGNTIYF	TGTGCCAGCAGCCATCGAACAGCTGGAAACACCATATATTTT
19	TRBV20-1	.	TRBJ2-3	TRBD2	CSARRGLAGGPGSTDTQYF	TGCAGTGCTAGGAGGGGACTAGCGGGAGGGCCGGGAAGCACAGATACGCAGTATTTT
14	TRBV7-2	.	TRBJ2-1	TRBD2	CASSRTGTSIGEFF	TGTGCCAGCAGCAGAACCGGGACTAGTATTGGTGAGTTCTTC
16	TRBV6-2/TRBV6-3	.	TRBJ1-4	.	CASSYSRSRVNEKLFF	TGTGCCAGCAGTTACTCGAGAAGTCGGGTTAATGAAAAACTGTTTTTT
14	TRBV20-1	few	TRBJ2-7	TRBD2	CSARASGGSYEQYF	TGCAGTGCTAGAGCTAGCGGGGGGTCCTACGAGCAGTACTTC
14	TRBV6-1	.	TRBJ2-1	TRBD2	CASNPLAPYNEQFF	TGTGCCAGCAACCCACTAGCGCCCTACAATGAGCAGTTCTTC
17	TRBV18	.	TRBJ1-1	.	CASSPAPSWYGGTEAFF	TGTGCCAGCTCACCGGCCCCATCGTGGTACGGGGGGACTGAAGCTTTCTTT
16	TRBV19	.	TRBJ1-2	.	CASSIPTRYRGNGYTF	TGTGCCAGTAGTATTCCCACCCGTTACCGGGGCAATGGCTACACCTTC
11	TRBV20-1	few	TRBJ2-7	.	CSALQGYEQYF	TGCAGTGCTCTTCAGGGCTACGAGCAGTACTTC
12	TRBV12-3/TRBV12-4	.	TRBJ1-2	.	CASSIRPYGYTF	TGTGCCAGCAGTATCCGGCCCTATGGCTACACCTTC
14	TRBV11-2	many	TRBJ2-7	TRBD1	CASSPTGEISEQYF	TGTGCCAGCAGCCCGACAGGGGAAATCTCCGAGCAGTACTTC
14	TRBV19	.	TRBJ2-5	.	CASKMGGQAETQYF	TGTGCCAGTAAAATGGGAGGACAGGCGGAGACCCAGTACTTC
14	TRBV7-8	many	TRBJ2-3	.	CASSIRQYTDTQYF	TGTGCCAGCTCCATTCGACAGTACACAGATACGCAGTATTTT
14	TRBV20-1	.	TRBJ2-1	TRBD2	CSATGTSGRSQQFF	TGCAGTGCCACAGGGACTAGCGGGAGGAGCCAGCAGTTCTTC
13	TRBV5-4	.	TRBJ2-5	.	CASSLFVGETQYF	TGTGCCAGCAGCTTGTTCGTTGGAGAGACCCAGTACTTC
13	TRBV4-1	.	TRBJ2-3	.	CASWDFSTDTQYF	TGCGCCAGCTGGGACTTTAGCACAGATACGCAGTATTTT
14	TRBV7-8	many	TRBJ1-1	.	CASSASLWNTEAFF	TGTGCCAGCAGCGCCAGTCTGTGGAACACTGAAGCTTTCTTT
15	TRBV27	many	TRBJ2-3	.	CASSPTHPLTDTQYF	TGTGCCAGCAGTCCGACTCATCCGCTCACAGATACGCAGTATTTT
16	TRBV7-8	.	TRBJ2-1	TRBD2	CASSFLAGGVVDEQFF	TGTGCCAGCAGCTTTTTAGCGGGAGGGGTCGTTGATGAGCAGTTCTTC
13	TRBV10-3	many	TRBJ2-7	.	CATEGTVQGEQYF	TGTGCCACCGAAGGGACGGTGCAAGGCGAGCAGTACTTC
12	TRBV6-2/TRBV6-3	.	TRBJ1-1	.	CASSRESTEAFF	TGTGCCAGCAGCCGGGAGAGCACTGAAGCTTTCTTT
13	TRBV6-2/TRBV6-3	few	TRBJ2-5	TRBD2	CASSYAGEETQYF	TGTGCCAGCAGTTATGCGGGAGAAGAGACCCAGTACTTC
16	TRBV5-6	.	TRBJ2-3	.	CASSSLARGGTDTQYF	TGTGCCAGCAGCTCCCTGGCCAGGGGGGGCACAGATACGCAGTATTTT
13	TRBV7-3	.	TRBJ2-1	.	CASSLLASYEQFF	TGTGCCAGCAGCTTACTGGCTTCTTATGAGCAGTTCTTC
16	TRBV12-3/TRBV12-4	many	TRBJ2-3	.	CASHPDMDRSTDTQYF	TGTGCCAGCCACCCTGATATGGACAGAAGCACAGATACGCAGTATTTT
15	TRBV7-8	few	TRBJ2-7	TRBD2	CASSLEWRGSYEQYF	TGTGCCAGCAGCTTAGAGTGGCGCGGGAGCTACGAGCAGTACTTC
16	TRBV6-2/TRBV6-3	.	TRBJ2-7	TRBD2	CASSSPRASGAYEQYF	TGTGCCAGCAGTTCCCCCCGGGCTAGCGGGGCCTACGAGCAGTACTTC
16	TRBV12-3/TRBV12-4	many	TRBJ2-3	.	CASSVAVGMSTDTQYF	TGTGCCAGCAGTGTAGCCGTTGGGATGAGCACAGATACGCAGTATTTT
18	TRBV28	many	TRBJ1-6	.	CASSPPVLGLDLNSPLHF	TGTGCCAGCAGTCCCCCGGTGCTCGGCCTAGACTTAAATTCACCCCTCCACTTT